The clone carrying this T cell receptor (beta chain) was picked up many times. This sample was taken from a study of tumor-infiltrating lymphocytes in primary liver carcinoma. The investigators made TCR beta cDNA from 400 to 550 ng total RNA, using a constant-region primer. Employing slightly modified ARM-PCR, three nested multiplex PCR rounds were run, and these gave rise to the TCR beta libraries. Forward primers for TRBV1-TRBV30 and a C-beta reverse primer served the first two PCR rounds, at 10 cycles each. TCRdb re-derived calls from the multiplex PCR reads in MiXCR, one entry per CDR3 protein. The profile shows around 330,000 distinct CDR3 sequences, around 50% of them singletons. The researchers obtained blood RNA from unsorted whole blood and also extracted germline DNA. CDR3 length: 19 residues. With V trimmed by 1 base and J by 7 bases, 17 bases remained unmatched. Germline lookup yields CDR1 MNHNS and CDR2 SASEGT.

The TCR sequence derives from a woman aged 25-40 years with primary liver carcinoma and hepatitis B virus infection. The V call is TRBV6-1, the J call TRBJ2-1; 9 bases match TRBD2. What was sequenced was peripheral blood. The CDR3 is CASSEGSWGNAGGRNEQFF. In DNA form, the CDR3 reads TGTGCCAGCAGTGAAGGGTCGTGGGGGAATGCGGGAGGGAGGAATGAGCAGTTCTTC.